The TCR beta chain described here comes from a study of blood T cells in healthy people across ages. The authors ran a second PCR of roughly 6 to 11 cycles using a sample-barcoded 5' primer and a J-beta primer mix. A single record per CDR3 protein comes from TCRdb applying MiXCR to the 5' RACE reads. The sample has 750,000 to 950,000 distinct CDR3 sequences; almost 30% are singletons. CDR3 length: 14 residues. Germline CDR1 reads MDHEN; CDR2 reads SYDVKM. The ends were cut back, 6 bases at V and 2 bases at J, with 10 bases in the middle. These sequences were also reported in another study, on T cells of mothers and their children. This second study notes: The analysis detected no persistent microchimeric T cell clones.

This TCR derives from a woman aged 40-49 years in good health. The V and J genes are TRBV28 and TRBJ2-2, with D possibly being TRBD2 (5 bases). Sequencing was done on a sample of blood. The CDR3 DNA reads TGTGCCAGCAGGTGGACTGGCAACACCGGGGAGCTGTTTTTT. It yields the protein CASRWTGNTGELFF. The whole variable domain, filled in from reference TRBV28 and TRBJ2-2, reads DVKVTQSSRYLVKRTGEKVFLECVQDMDHENMFWYRQDPGLGLRLIYFSYDVKMKEKGDIPEGYSVSREKKERFSLILESASTNQTSMYLCASRWTGNTGELFFGEGSRLTVL.